This TCR beta chain was observed in a study of PD-L1 blockade in urothelial cancer (dated by TCRdb to 2016 to 2017). Background for the entire study: All patients started therapy in the mid-2010s and received atezolizumab 1,200 mg intravenously every 3 weeks. Pretreatment tumor samples, along with matched peripheral blood serially collected before and after atezolizumab treatment, were subjected to TCR sequencing. An ECOG performance status of 0 or 1 was recorded for the patients, and 0 to 3 prior chemotherapy regimens had been received by the patients. Progression-free survival longer than 6 months counted as durable clinical benefit, and TCR features were additionally tested against both progression-free and overall survival. About 90% of the 29 patients were identified as males with urothelial cancer of bladder origin, and a prior smoking history was reported by 18 of 29 patients. Blood samples yielded a median of roughly 150,000 T cells and around 83,000 unique TCRs, with median clonality approximately 0.08. Eight to ten patients achieved durable clinical benefit and about 22 did not. The study was an exploratory multi-omic analysis of somatic, immune and clinical correlates of response to PD-L1 blockade with atezolizumab in urothelial cancer. In the same patients, whole exome sequencing and RNA sequencing of pretreatment tumors were performed in addition to TCR sequencing. Pretreatment blood TCR-seq was available for 30 or so patients, at least one posttreatment blood collection was obtained for around 24 patients, and tumor TCR-seq was available for around 24 patients. Blood samples were analyzed at two time points: 3 weeks after treatment start (second dose) and 6 weeks after treatment start.

The time point label on this specimen signifies: pretreatment peripheral blood. The cohort included about 30 patients with locally advanced or metastatic urothelial carcinoma who were treated at Memorial Sloan Kettering on a trial protocol. Peripheral blood mononuclear cells were collected from each patient pretreatment and during treatment, giving between 1 and 8 total time points per patient. The Qiagen DNeasy Blood extraction kit was used to purify genomic DNA from total PBMCs and tumor samples. PBMCs were collected pretreatment and during treatment, and were isolated and stored as previously described. In this sample, this clone turned up a few times. Its antigen remains undetermined. The input lacks base qualities; no much larger clone sits a single base away. Inclusive of the bounding cysteine and phenylalanine, the CDR3 is 13 residues long. The CDR3 DNA has 39 bases and is translated from base 1. V is pared back by 7 bases and J by 3 bases, with 10 bases lying between the germline termini. Reading the germline V gene gives CDR1 SNHLY and CDR2 FYNNEI.

General conclusions and limits of the study: Patients with durable benefit showed greater expansion of tumor-associated TCR clones in peripheral blood 3 weeks after starting treatment (n ≈ 22, p = 0.022). Improved progression-free and overall survival was found to be associated with pretreatment peripheral blood TCR clonality below the median. Because of the small sample size (n ≈ 30) and the many exploratory analyses performed, the results are intended to be regarded as hypothesis-generating.

To estimate absolute template abundance from read counts, synthetic TCR analog templates were spiked into each PCR. TCRbeta CDR3 regions were amplified from genomic DNA with bias-controlled V and J gene primers using the immunoSEQ assay. Sequencing of rearranged TCRbeta segments was performed at approximately 20X coverage. The study's processing was this. Sequencing errors were corrected by clustering, and CDR3s were annotated against IMGT so that V, D and J genes could be assigned. Out-of-frame and stop-codon sequences were excluded, and only productive TCRbeta rearrangements were used in downstream analyses. Clonality was calculated as one minus the Shannon entropy normalized by the log of the number of unique productive sequences. Clones differing between time points or between blood and tumor were identified by Fisher's exact test with Benjamini-Hochberg correction at adjusted p below 0.01. Here the immuneACCESS table is served through TCRdb, limited to in-frame sequences with V and J called. Missing clones are a known gap in these copies; in checked studies unresolved V genes cover under half, and the rest lacks a known reason. V, J and clone size are taken as reported in that table, and D and trimming were inferred from the DNA itself. The sample data list 130,000 or so clones, and approximately 88% of these were observed just once. 2.5% to 4% of the sample lies in the top ten.

Sample: PBMCs, taken around atezolizumab (anti-PD-L1) treatment. The V and J genes are TRBV2 and TRBJ2-1, with no reliable assignment of the D segment. The source is a man aged 50 to 59 with urothelial cancer. In nucleotides, the sequence is TGTGCCAGCACTGGAACTAACTACAATGAGCAGTTCTTC. Its protein is CASTGTNYNEQFF.